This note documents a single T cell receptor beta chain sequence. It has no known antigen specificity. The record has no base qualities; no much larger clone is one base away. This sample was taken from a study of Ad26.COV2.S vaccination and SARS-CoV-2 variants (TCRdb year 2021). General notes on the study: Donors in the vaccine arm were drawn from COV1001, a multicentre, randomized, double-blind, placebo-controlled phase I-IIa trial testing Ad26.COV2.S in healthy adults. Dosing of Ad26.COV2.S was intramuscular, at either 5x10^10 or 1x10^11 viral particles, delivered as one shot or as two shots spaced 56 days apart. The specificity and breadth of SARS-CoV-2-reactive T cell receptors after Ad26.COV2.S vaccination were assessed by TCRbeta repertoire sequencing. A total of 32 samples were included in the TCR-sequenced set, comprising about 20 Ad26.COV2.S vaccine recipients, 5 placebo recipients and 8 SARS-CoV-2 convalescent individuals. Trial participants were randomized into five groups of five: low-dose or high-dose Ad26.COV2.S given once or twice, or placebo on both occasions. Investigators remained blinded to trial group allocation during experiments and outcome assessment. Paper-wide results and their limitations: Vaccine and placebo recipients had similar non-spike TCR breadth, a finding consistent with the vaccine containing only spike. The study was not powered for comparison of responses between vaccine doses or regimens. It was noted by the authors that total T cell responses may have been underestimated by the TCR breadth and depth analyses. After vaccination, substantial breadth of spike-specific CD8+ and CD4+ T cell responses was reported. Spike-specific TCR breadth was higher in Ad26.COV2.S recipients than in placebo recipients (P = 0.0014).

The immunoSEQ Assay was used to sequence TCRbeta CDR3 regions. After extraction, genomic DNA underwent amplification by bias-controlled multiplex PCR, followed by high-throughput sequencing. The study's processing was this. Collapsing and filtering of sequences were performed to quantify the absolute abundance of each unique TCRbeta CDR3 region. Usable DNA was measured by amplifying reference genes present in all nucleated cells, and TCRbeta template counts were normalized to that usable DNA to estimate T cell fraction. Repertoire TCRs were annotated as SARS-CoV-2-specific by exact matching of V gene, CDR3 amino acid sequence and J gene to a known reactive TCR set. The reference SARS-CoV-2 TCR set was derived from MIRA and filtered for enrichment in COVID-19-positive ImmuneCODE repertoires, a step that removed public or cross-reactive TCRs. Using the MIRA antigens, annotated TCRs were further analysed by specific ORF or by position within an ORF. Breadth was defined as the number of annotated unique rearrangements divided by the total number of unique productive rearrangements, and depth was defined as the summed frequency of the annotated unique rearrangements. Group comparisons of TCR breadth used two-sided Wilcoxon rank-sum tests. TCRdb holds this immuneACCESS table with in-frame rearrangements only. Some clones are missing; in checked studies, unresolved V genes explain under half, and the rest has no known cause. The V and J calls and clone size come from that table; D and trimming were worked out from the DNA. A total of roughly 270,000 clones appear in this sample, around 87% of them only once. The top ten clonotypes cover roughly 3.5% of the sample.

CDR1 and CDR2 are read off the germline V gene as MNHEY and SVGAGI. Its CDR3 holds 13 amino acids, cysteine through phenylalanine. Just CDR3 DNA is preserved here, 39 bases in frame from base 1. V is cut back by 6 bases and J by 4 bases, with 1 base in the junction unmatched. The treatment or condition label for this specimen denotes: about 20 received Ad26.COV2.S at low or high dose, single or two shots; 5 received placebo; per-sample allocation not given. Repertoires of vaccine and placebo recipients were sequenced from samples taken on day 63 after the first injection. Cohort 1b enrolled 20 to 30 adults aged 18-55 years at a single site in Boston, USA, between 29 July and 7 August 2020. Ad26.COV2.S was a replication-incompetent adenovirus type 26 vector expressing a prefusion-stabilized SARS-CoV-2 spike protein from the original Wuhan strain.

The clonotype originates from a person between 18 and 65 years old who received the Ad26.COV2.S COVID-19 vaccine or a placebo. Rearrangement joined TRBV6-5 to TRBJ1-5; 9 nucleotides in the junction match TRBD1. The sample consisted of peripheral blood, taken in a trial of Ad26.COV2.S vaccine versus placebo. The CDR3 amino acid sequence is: CASRGTGNQPQHF. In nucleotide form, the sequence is TGTGCCAGCAGGGGGACAGGGAATCAGCCCCAGCATTTT.